What follows is one T cell receptor (beta chain) and its context. Its antigen remains unknown. This record belongs to a study of T cell clonotyping in hematopoietic cell transplantation. Study-wide context: Recipients' pretransplant samples followed cytoreduction. Study findings and constraints: After transplant, recipient diversity fell while pathologically expanded clonotypes grew through day 180. No sorting was done, leaving CD4 and CD8 contributions mixed.

The V gene's germline CDR1 is MDHEN and CDR2 SYDVKM. The length of the CDR3 is 15 residues. V gave up 3 bases and J gave up 5 bases; unmatched junction bases: 7. Sequenced by immunoSEQ multiplex PCR; TCRdb stores in-frame clones only, minus some. The profile shows 26,000 or so clones, approximately 81% of them singletons. Noted time point: recipient sample about 28 days before transplant, after cytoreduction. Blood collection times were about day -28 and days 30, 100, 180 posttransplant. The chain couples TRBV28 to TRBJ1-1, with 9 bases identical to TRBD1. Sequencing used peripheral blood mononuclear cells, obtained before stem cell transplant. The sequence was obtained from a man aged 40-50 years with acute myeloid leukemia. Some clones in this sample may be carry-over from other donors' samples. CDR3 in amino acids: CASSFAGTGRTEAFF. The DNA for the CDR3 is TGTGCCAGCAGTTTCGCCGGGACAGGGCGGACTGAAGCTTTCTTT.